This T cell receptor beta chain comes out of a study of T cells in pancreatic ductal adenocarcinoma. Whole-study findings and limits: Tumors hold more CD45RO+ effector T cells, which may bias toward lower diversity. Tumor and blood clonality did not differ significantly, about 0.12 versus 0.079. The resected pancreatic cancer cohort was biased toward the minority with early-stage disease. Tumor samples had fewer productive templates and approximately 7.9-fold fewer unique clonotypes than blood.

This table comes from immunoSEQ multiplex PCR, and its TCRdb copy is limited to in-frame clones, with some not included. This repertoire shows 15,000 to 20,000 clones, approximately 91% found once; its top ten account for roughly 0.91%. This clone appeared once. Its antigen is as yet unknown. The selected patients with pancreatic ductal adenocarcinoma had surgery but no neoadjuvant therapy. Germline V lookup: CDR1 MNHNY, CDR2 SVGAGI (reference sequence). CDR3 length equals 15 residues. Losses at the gene ends were 6 bases for V and 10 bases for J; bases not matched to a gene: 11. This clonotype was sampled from a human donor with pancreatic ductal adenocarcinoma. Sequencing input: PBMCs. The V gene is TRBV6-6, the J gene TRBJ1-6, with 8 bases identical to TRBD1. The CDR3 spells CASSLTRGRESPLHF. The CDR3, as DNA: TGTGCCAGCAGCCTTACCAGGGGGCGCGAATCACCCCTCCACTTT.